This T cell receptor (beta chain) comes out of a study of breast tumors, draining lymph nodes, adjacent tissues. The lymph nodes were axillary draining lymph nodes from breast cancer patients. Trimming took 5 bases from V and 3 from J; bases not matched to a gene: 18. CDR3 length: 19 residues. In germline, CDR1 is SGHTA, CDR2 FQGTGA. Via MiXCR, TCRdb re-called the multiplex PCR reads, giving one row per CDR3 protein. The sample yields over 150,000 distinct CDR3 sequences, 25% to 40% seen once. The material sequenced was axillary lymph node tissue. The chain uses TRBV7-3 and TRBJ2-3; 9 positions match TRBD1. The sequence was collected from a female donor with breast cancer. Some clones in this sample may be carry-over from other donors' samples. The CDR3 loop is CASSPGQGIKHFTTDTQYF. The CDR3 bases are TGTGCCAGCAGCCCGGGACAGGGAATTAAACACTTTACGACAGATACGCAGTATTTT.